This entry lists 25 T cell receptor beta chains sequenced from one sample in a study of cytomegalovirus exposure and HLA in healthy donors. PCR amplification relied on 60 Vbeta primers (plus 13 Jbeta primers). Generated by immunoSEQ multiplex PCR, the TCRdb table keeps only in-frame clones and is missing some. The table records approximately 110,000 clones, 65% to 80% of them present only once. The sequencing sample was made of PBMCs. All receptors derive from a woman in her thirties or forties in good health and CMV-seropositive.

This clone was observed a handful of times. This chain connects TRBV28 to TRBJ2-2, with 11 bases aligning to TRBD2. The CDR3 consists of 17 residues. Unmatched junction bases numbered 8, after V lost 6 bases and J lost 2 bases. Per germline, CDR1 MDHEN and CDR2 SYDVKM. The CDR3 here is CASRTLAGAINTGELFF. The CDR3 DNA sequence: TGTGCCAGCAGGACACTAGCGGGGGCTATAAACACCGGGGAGCTGTTTTTT.

CDR3 bases: TGTGCCAGCGGCGGACTAGCGGATTACGAGCAGTACTTC. Amino acid sequence: CASGGLADYEQYF. V is TRBV11-2 and J is TRBJ2-7; the match to TRBD2 covers 10 bases. The CDR3 totals 13 residues. CDR1 and CDR2 (germline): SGHAT, FQNNGV. The J segment lost 4 bases and the V segment lost 8 bases, leaving 5 bases of the junction unmatched.

The sample holds a few counts of this clone. V and J are TRBV7-9 and TRBJ1-2; D remains ambiguous. The V and J ends lost 4 bases and 5 bases respectively, with 8 bases between them. Germline V CDR1 and CDR2: SEHNR, FQNEAQ (reference sequence). The CDR3 covers 12 residues. The CDR3 loop is CASSSDFYGYTF. Written as DNA, the CDR3 is TGTGCCAGCAGCTCCGACTTTTATGGCTACACCTTC.

The chain links TRBV5-1 to TRBJ2-3, with 7 bases that match TRBD1. This CDR3 region has 13 residues. CDR1 is SGHRS, CDR2 YFSETQ, per germline. The V segment lost 5 bases and the J segment 2 bases; nucleotides outside the gene matches: 2. This CDR3 is CASSGTVTDTQYF. The CDR3 DNA is TGCGCCAGCAGTGGGACAGTCACAGATACGCAGTATTTT.

This clone was found once. V and J are TRBV2 and TRBJ2-7; 7 bases fit TRBD2. There are 14 residues in the CDR3. Germline CDR1 is SNHLY and CDR2 is FYNNEI. Trimming removed 8 bases from V and 6 bases from J; junction bases left unmatched: 13. The CDR3 sequence is CASGRDDGGSEQYF. The DNA for the CDR3 is TGTGCCAGCGGGAGGGATGATGGTGGATCCGAGCAGTACTTC. Together with reference TRBV2 and TRBJ2-7, the CDR3 gives the full variable domain: EPEVTQTPSHQVTQMGQEVILRCVPISNHLYFYWYRQILGQKVEFLVSFYNNEISEKSEIFDDQFSVERPDGSNFTLKIRSTKLEDSAMYFCASGRDDGGSEQYFGPGTRLTVT.

This chain joins TRBV6-1 and TRBJ1-2; the match to TRBD1 covers 9 bases. The CDR3 is 17 residues long. CDR1 is MNHNS and CDR2 is SASEGT in the germline V gene. Trimming removed 4 bases from V and 4 bases from J; junction bases left unmatched: 13. CDR3: CASSALRAGQGGYGYTF. CDR3 nucleotides: TGTGCCAGCAGTGCCCTTCGGGCGGGACAGGGAGGCTATGGCTACACCTTC.

The CDR3 sequence: CASSIGTFGGYGYTF. The CDR3 bases are TGTGCCAGCAGCATCGGGACTTTTGGGGGCTATGGCTACACCTTC. The V and J genes are TRBV5-4 and TRBJ1-2; possible D gene TRBD1, 5 bases. V was clipped by 4 bases and J by 4 bases, with 17 bases between them. CDR1 is SGHNT, CDR2 YYREEE, per germline (reference sequence). The CDR3 has 15 amino acids.

The chain uses TRBV11-1 and TRBJ2-3, with TRBD2 as a possible D gene (6 bases). Trimming cost V 2 bases and J 1 base, with 10 bases left between them. This CDR3 has 15 amino acids. Germline CDR1 reads SGHAT; CDR2 reads FQDESV (reference sequence). The CDR3 DNA is TGTGCCAGCAGCTTAATTGCTAGCGGCACAGATACGCAGTATTTT. Protein: CASSLIASGTDTQYF.

V usage is TRBV28 and J usage is TRBJ2-3, with 10 positions matching TRBD1. This CDR3 region has 14 residues. Germline V gene lookup returns CDR1 MDHEN and CDR2 SYDVKM. After removal of 5 bases from V and 4 bases from J, the junction contained 3 bases not matched to a gene. The CDR3: CASSPDRGPDTQYF. The DNA of the CDR3 is TGTGCCAGCAGTCCCGACAGGGGGCCAGATACGCAGTATTTT.

The V gene is TRBV28, the J gene TRBJ1-5; D remains ambiguous. The CDR3 has 14 residues. V lost 10 bases, J lost 1 base, and 14 bases lay in between. Germline V gene sequence: CDR1 MDHEN, CDR2 SYDVKM. The CDR3 is CATAGLLSNQPQHF. In DNA form, the CDR3 reads TGTGCCACTGCAGGACTACTCAGCAATCAGCCCCAGCATTTT.

The gene calls are TRBV5-4 and TRBJ1-4, with 7 bases identical to TRBD1. The ends lost 4 bases at V and 3 bases at J; junction bases unmatched: 6. Germline CDR1 and CDR2: SGHNT and YYREEE (reference sequence). This CDR3 has 15 residues. The CDR3 DNA is TGTGCCAGCAGCACTATGGGACAGCCTAATGAAAAACTGTTTTTT. Amino acids: CASSTMGQPNEKLFF.

J is TRBJ1-5 and V is TRBV19; a possible D gene is TRBD1 (6 bases). V was shortened by 5 bases and J by 5 bases, with 13 bases between the two germline ends. Germline V CDR1 and CDR2: LNHDA, SQIVND (reference sequence). The CDR3 runs to 14 residues. CDR3 sequence: CASSPLQGYQPQHF. Written as DNA, the CDR3 is TGTGCCAGTAGTCCACTACAGGGCTATCAGCCCCAGCATTTT.

The J gene is TRBJ1-5, the V gene TRBV6-6, with 9 bases fitting TRBD1. Germline CDR1 reads MNHNY; CDR2 reads SVGAGI (reference sequence). The CDR3 totals 15 residues. Germline trimming cut 8 bases from V and 0 bases from J; bases unmatched to any gene: 5. DNA for the CDR3: TGTGCCAGCGGCCGGGACAGGGATAGCAATCAGCCCCAGCATTTT. Amino acid sequence: CASGRDRDSNQPQHF.

The chain links TRBV28 to TRBJ2-7; 7 bases are shared with TRBD2. The CDR3 is 12 residues long. Germline CDR1 and CDR2: MDHEN and SYDVKM. J was trimmed by 9 bases and V by 2 bases; bases with no gene match: 4. The CDR3 here is CASSLSGGRQYF. The CDR3 DNA is TGTGCCAGCAGTTTAAGTGGCGGGAGGCAGTACTTC.

This sequence joins TRBV7-9 and TRBJ2-5; no definite D call. CDR1 and CDR2 (germline): SEHNR, FQNEAQ (reference sequence). The CDR3 length is 12 residues. Trimming removed 2 bases at V and 5 bases at J, with 6 bases between. The CDR3 DNA follows: TGTGCCAGCAGCTTAATCGGGGAGACCCAGTACTTC. Residues: CASSLIGETQYF.

Points on this clone: The sample has other DNA sequences that encode this CDR3 too. This chain joins TRBV5-1 and TRBJ1-5; 7 bases agree with TRBD1. The CDR3 runs to 14 residues. Germline-derived CDR1 and CDR2 are SGHRS and YFSETQ. The junction had 7 bases not matched to a gene; V was cut back by 4 bases and J by 6 bases. The CDR3 here is CASSPGTEGQPQHF. The CDR3, as DNA: TGCGCCAGCAGCCCTGGGACAGAGGGTCAGCCCCAGCATTTT.

The rearrangement links TRBV25-1 to TRBJ2-1; D not certain. This CDR3 contains 14 residues. CDR1 is MGHDK and CDR2 is SYGVNS in the germline V gene. Trimming left V 4 bases short and J 7 bases short, with 14 bases between. CDR3 nucleotides: TGTGCCAGCAGTGTAGCTACACCTATGAATGAGCAGTTCTTC. This encodes CASSVATPMNEQFF.

The rearrangement links TRBV18 to TRBJ1-6; maybe TRBD1 (5 bases). Germline CDR1 and CDR2: KGHSH and LQKENI. This CDR3 has 12 residues. V was trimmed by 5 bases and J by 12 bases, leaving 11 bases between them. The CDR3 coding sequence is TGTGCCAGCTCAAGGACCGGGGGACCCCTCCACTTT. Its protein product is CASSRTGGPLHF. Full variable domain (missing parts from reference TRBV18 and TRBJ1-6): NAGVMQNPRHLVRRRGQEARLRCSPMKGHSHVYWYRQLPEEGLKFMVYLQKENIIDESGMPKERFSAEFPKEGPSILRIQQVVRGDSAAYFCASSRTGGPLHFGNGTRLTVT.

V gene TRBV5-1 combines with J gene TRBJ2-4; possibly TRBD2 for D (6 bases). This CDR3 region has 13 residues. In germline, CDR1 is SGHRS, CDR2 YFSETQ. V lost 5 bases to trimming and J lost 8 bases, with 14 bases between them. CDR3 sequence reads: CASRDLGEDIQYF. The CDR3 DNA follows: TGCGCCAGCAGAGATTTGGGGGAGGACATTCAGTACTTC.

The chain links TRBV9 to TRBJ2-1; 14 bases are a match to TRBD2. The CDR3 length is 17 residues. V shed 4 bases and J 7 bases; nucleotides not matched to a gene: 10. The germline V gene encodes CDR1 SGDLS and CDR2 YYNGEE. This CDR3 is CASSPPGLAGVKNEQFF. The CDR3 region has the DNA TGTGCCAGCAGCCCGCCGGGACTAGCGGGAGTAAAGAATGAGCAGTTCTTC.

V is TRBV6-6 and J is TRBJ2-5; no reliable D call. The CDR3 consists of 13 residues. The germline gives CDR1 MNHNY, CDR2 SVGAGI (reference sequence). Trimming pared 6 bases from V and 1 base from J, leaving 9 bases between. The DNA for the CDR3 is TGTGCCAGCAGCCGTGGCCTCCAAGAGACCCAGTACTTC. It yields the protein CASSRGLQETQYF.

The chain is built from TRBV30 and TRBJ1-5; TRBD1 is a possible D gene (5 bases). The V gene's germline CDR1 is GTSNPN and CDR2 SVGIG (reference sequence). Trimming removed 7 bases from V and 6 bases from J, with 16 bases in between. This CDR3 has 13 amino acids. CDR3 sequence: CALSGGGGQPQHF. CDR3 DNA sequence: TGTGCCTTGTCTGGGGGAGGCGGTCAGCCCCAGCATTTT.

In its sample, this clone was seen once. The chain combines TRBV5-6 with TRBJ2-4, with no clear D. Trimming shortened V by 0 bases and J by 4 bases, and 11 bases separated the two germline ends. The CDR3 length is 15 residues. Germline CDR1 is SGHDT and CDR2 is YYEEEE. CDR3 DNA: TGTGCCAGCAGCTTGGTTGGCACCTCTAAAAACATTCAGTACTTC. Encoded protein: CASSLVGTSKNIQYF.

The chain couples TRBV2 to TRBJ1-2, with D tentatively TRBD1 (5 bases). V lost 8 bases and J lost 2, with 9 bases in between. This CDR3 is 12 amino acids long. The germline V gene encodes CDR1 SNHLY and CDR2 FYNNEI. The CDR3 nucleotides read TGTGCCAGCCAGGGTATCAACTATGGCTACACCTTC. Translated, it gives CASQGINYGYTF.

The rearrangement joins TRBV18 to TRBJ2-3; weak D call: TRBD2 (6 bases). CDR3 length equals 13 residues. CDR1 and CDR2 (germline): KGHSH, LQKENI. V lost 6 bases to trimming and J lost 9 bases, with 16 bases between them. The CDR3 here is CASSTMGDWTQYF. For the CDR3, the DNA is TGTGCCAGCTCCACCATGGGGGACTGGACGCAGTATTTT.